This T cell receptor (beta chain) stems from a study of blood T cell repertoires in COVID-19. This CDR3 comprises 16 residues. After removal of 1 base from V and 3 bases from J, the junction contained 8 bases not matched to a gene. Germline CDR1 LGHNA, CDR2 YNFKEQ. Produced via immunoSEQ multiplex PCR; TCRdb's table is partial and in-frame only. The sample contains more than 200,000 clones, 75% to 90% of which appear only once. The chain recombines TRBV4-2 with TRBJ2-7; TRBD2 matches 8 bases. The sequenced sample consisted of peripheral blood. This clonotype originated in a woman of 80 years or more with COVID-19, enrolled during active disease. The CDR3 DNA reads as TGTGCCAGCAGCCAAGGAGGTAGCGGGGCCAACTACGAGCAGTACTTC. Its translation is CASSQGGSGANYEQYF.